Given below is one TCR beta chain in context. The CDR3 length is 14 residues. The V gene's germline CDR1 is MNHEY and CDR2 SVGAGI. Trimming removed 4 bases from V and 9 bases from J; junction bases left unmatched: 9. This specimen belongs to a study of blood T cell repertoires in COVID-19. About the study: Sites in the United States, Italy and Spain provided acute and convalescent COVID-19 samples. The analysed material was cDNA or gDNA that came from T cells, B-cell-depleted T cells, or PBMCs.

Here immunoSEQ multiplex PCR was the method, and the copy in TCRdb shows in-frame clones only, minus some. The sample comprises 220,000 or so clones, roughly 84% of which are singletons, and approximately 7.3% rests with the top ten. Participants' own reports of clinical history determined their cohort assignment. Sample: PBMCs or T cells enriched from blood (not recorded which). J is TRBJ1-5 and V is TRBV6-5; 7 bases align to TRBD1. This TCR came from a woman aged 40 to 50 who had recovered from COVID-19. The CDR3 here is CASSSRGQSLPQHF. The CDR3 DNA sequence: TGTGCCAGCAGTTCCCGGGGACAGTCCCTGCCCCAGCATTTT.